This is a list of T cell receptor beta chains from one sample in a study of blood T cell repertoires in COVID-19. TCRdb's copy holds only in-frame clones and misses some; the assay was immunoSEQ multiplex PCR. The sample has around 400,000 clones; less than 90% are singletons. The sample was PBMCs or T cells enriched from blood (not recorded which). These TCRs come from a woman between 45 and 65 years old who had recovered from COVID-19. Each CDR3 is given without its conserved first and last residue.

J gene,V gene,CDR3 length,CDR3 protein
TRBJ1-1,TRBV11-3,12,ASSLAGMNTEAF
TRBJ2-5,TRBV7-9,13,ASSPGLAVQETQY
TRBJ2-7,TRBV3-1/TRBV3-2,13,ASSQGQDRVYEQY
TRBJ2-5,TRBV7-8,14,ASSALGGGRQETQY
TRBJ2-7,TRBV10-3,12,AIREAGANYEQY
TRBJ2-2,TRBV6-4,14,ASSDSGQGAPGELF
TRBJ1-5,TRBV29-1,11,SVSQGGNQPQH
TRBJ2-7,TRBV20-1,8,SAGRGEQY
TRBJ1-1,TRBV19,13,ASSSLGGPVTEAF
TRBJ2-3,TRBV4-1,14,ASSRDGGGSTDTQY
TRBJ1-6,TRBV9,14,ASSGKQGSYNSPLH
TRBJ2-6,TRBV3-1/TRBV3-2,13,ASSDRDRAANVLT
TRBJ1-5,TRBV27,10,ASSSGLQPQH
TRBJ2-5,TRBV7-2,14,ASSPGVGLGGETQY
TRBJ1-4,TRBV7-6,13,ASSLAGVTNEKLF
TRBJ2-1,TRBV5-8,9,ASSFRNEQF
TRBJ1-1,TRBV21-1,16,ASSIQTPTLTRDTEAF
TRBJ2-2,TRBV6-5,11,ASEQQNTGELF
TRBJ2-1,TRBV7-3,13,ASSSKTSGYNEQF
TRBJ1-2,TRBV28,12,ASSLRAGGRGYT
TRBJ2-7,TRBV19,12,ASSIGRSSYEQY
TRBJ1-2,TRBV2,13,ASSALQGANYGYT
TRBJ2-5,TRBV5-1,13,ASSPVIGTKETQY
TRBJ2-1,TRBV11-3,14,ASSLDGGNSYNEQF
TRBJ2-2,TRBV19,13,ASSSSGWDTGELF
TRBJ1-5,TRBV6-1,14,ASSDSWGQGGQPQH
TRBJ2-2,TRBV2,15,ASSDAGGKADTGELF
TRBJ2-3,TRBV9,12,ASSVAPPADTQY
TRBJ1-1,TRBV6-5,13,ASSTGQGMNTEAF
TRBJ1-4,TRBV19,12,ASTRTGGNEKLF
TRBJ1-2,TRBV29-1,10,SVGQGGYGYT
TRBJ2-3,TRBV7-2,12,ASSLREVADTQY
TRBJ1-2,TRBV6-1,11,ASSDPDTRGYT
TRBJ1-1,TRBV9,14,ASSVELHLENTEAF
TRBJ1-5,TRBV27,13,ASSLSGGSNQPQH
TRBJ1-2,TRBV2,14,ASSPRLRTETYGYT
TRBJ1-5,TRBV4-3,11,ASSQDLDQPQH
TRBJ1-3,TRBV18,15,ASSPGTGSSSGNTIY
TRBJ2-7,TRBV29-1,11,SVLLAGTYEQY
TRBJ1-5,TRBV5-1,11,ASSVQGGQPQH
TRBJ1-2,TRBV5-6,15,ASSLGGRGSLLSGYT
TRBJ1-2,TRBV11-3,12,ASSLGQANYGYT
TRBJ2-1,TRBV7-2,10,ASSFRPSPLL
TRBJ1-1,TRBV30,12,AWSVGPRGTEAF
TRBJ2-3,TRBV7-8,14,ASSSTGGPSTDTQY
TRBJ1-2,TRBV27,13,ASSLQTGVNYGYT
TRBJ1-6,TRBV2,11,ASSGEQNSPLH
TRBJ2-5,TRBV19,12,ASLGGAAGETQY